Detailed here is one T cell receptor (beta chain). The target antigen is unknown. The data originate from a study of cytotoxic CD8 clonotypes in ibrutinib-treated CLL. Study details: There were, on average, about 260,000 productive templates and tens of thousands of productive rearrangements per sample.

The CDR3 has 14 residues. V dropped 7 bases and J dropped 6; count of bases not matched to a gene: 8. Germline V CDR1 and CDR2: MNHEY, SVGAGI. Generated by immunoSEQ multiplex PCR, the TCRdb table keeps only in-frame clones and is missing some. The sample yields 110,000 to 150,000 clones, 77% seen once. Overall study findings and caveats: Relative to age-matched healthy donors, clonality at baseline was higher, and it tracked circulating CD8+ T-cell counts. Sustained-remission patients were sampled at one set of times and progressing patients at different ones.

Library input was approximately 1.8 micrograms of DNA from cryopreserved PBMCs. The sequencing used PBMCs, collected after 12 months of ibrutinib treatment. The sequence derives from a human donor with chronic lymphocytic leukemia. The genes are TRBV6-5 and TRBJ1-4; 7 bases line up with TRBD1. The CDR3 protein is CASKLDREYEKLFF. The CDR3 DNA reads TGTGCCAGCAAATTAGACAGGGAGTATGAAAAACTGTTTTTT.